This entry features one T cell receptor beta chain sequence. No antigen is known for it. The data were obtained in a study of T cell responses to AZD1222 COVID-19 vaccine. General observations from the study: Along spike, vaccine-associated CD4 TCRs were found throughout, with dominance at 160-218 and 743-854. No repertoire was sampled before or during the peak T cell response, only after it.

Trimming took off 0 bases at V and 7 bases at J, with 10 bases between the two ends. The CDR3 is 14 residues long. Germline-derived CDR1 and CDR2 are MNHNY and SVGAGI (reference sequence). Data came from immunoSEQ multiplex PCR; TCRdb stores just in-frame clones and leaves some out. Of roughly 140,000 clones in the sample, approximately 88% were seen once. This clonotype was sampled from an adult in good health. This chain uses TRBV6-6 with TRBJ2-1; weak D call: TRBD2 (6 bases). Here the sequenced sample was peripheral blood, taken on day 0 of MenACWY control vaccination. The DNA of the CDR3 is TGTGCCAGCAGTTACTCAAGCGGGTGGAATGAGCAGTTCTTC. Translation: CASSYSSGWNEQFF.